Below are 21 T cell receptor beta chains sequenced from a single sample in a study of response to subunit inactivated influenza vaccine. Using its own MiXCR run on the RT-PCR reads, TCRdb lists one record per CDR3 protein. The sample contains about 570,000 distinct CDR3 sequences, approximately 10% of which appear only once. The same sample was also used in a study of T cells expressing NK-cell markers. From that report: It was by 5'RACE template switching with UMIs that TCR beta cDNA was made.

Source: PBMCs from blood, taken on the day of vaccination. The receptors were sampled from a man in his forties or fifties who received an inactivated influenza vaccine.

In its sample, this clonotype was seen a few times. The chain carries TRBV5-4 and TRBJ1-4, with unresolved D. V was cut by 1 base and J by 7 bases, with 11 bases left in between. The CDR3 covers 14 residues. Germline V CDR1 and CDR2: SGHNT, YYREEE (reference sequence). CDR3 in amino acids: CASSLREGGEKLFF. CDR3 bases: TGTGCCAGCAGCTTGCGAGAAGGAGGTGAAAAACTGTTTTTT.

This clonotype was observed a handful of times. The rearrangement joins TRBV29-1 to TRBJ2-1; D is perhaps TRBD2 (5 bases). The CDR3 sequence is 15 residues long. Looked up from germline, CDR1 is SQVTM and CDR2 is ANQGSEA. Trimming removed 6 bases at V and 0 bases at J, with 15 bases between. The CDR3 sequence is CSVEEGRRSYNEQFF. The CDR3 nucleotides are TGCAGCGTGGAGGAAGGGCGCCGCTCCTACAATGAGCAGTTCTTC.

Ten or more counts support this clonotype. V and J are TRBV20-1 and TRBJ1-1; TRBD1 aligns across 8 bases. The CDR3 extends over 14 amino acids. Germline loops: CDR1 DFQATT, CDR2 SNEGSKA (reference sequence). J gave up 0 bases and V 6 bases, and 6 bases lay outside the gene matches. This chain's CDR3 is CSAQGASLNTEAFF. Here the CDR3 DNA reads TGCAGTGCCCAGGGGGCCTCCCTGAACACTGAAGCTTTCTTT.

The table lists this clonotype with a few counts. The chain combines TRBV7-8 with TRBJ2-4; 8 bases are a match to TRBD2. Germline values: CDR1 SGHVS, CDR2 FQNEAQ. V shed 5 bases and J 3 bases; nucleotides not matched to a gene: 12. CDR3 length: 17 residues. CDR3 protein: CASSIHREGEGKNIQYF. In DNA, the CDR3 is TGTGCCAGCAGCATACATCGGGAGGGAGAGGGCAAAAACATTCAGTACTTC.

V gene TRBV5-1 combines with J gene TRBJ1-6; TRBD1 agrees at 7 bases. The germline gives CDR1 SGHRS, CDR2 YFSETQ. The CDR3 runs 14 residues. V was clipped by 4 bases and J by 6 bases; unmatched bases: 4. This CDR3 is CASSEGAGNSPLHF. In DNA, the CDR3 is TGCGCCAGCAGCGAGGGGGCTGGTAATTCACCCCTCCACTTT.

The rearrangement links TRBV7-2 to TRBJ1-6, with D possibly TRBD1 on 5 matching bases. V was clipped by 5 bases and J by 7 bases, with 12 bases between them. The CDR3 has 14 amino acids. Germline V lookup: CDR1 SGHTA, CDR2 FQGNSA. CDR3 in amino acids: CASSMGRGNSPLHF. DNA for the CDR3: TGTGCCAGCAGCATGGGACGGGGGAATTCACCCCTCCACTTT.

DNA for the CDR3: TGCAGTGGATCCGGGACGAGCTATGGCTACACCTTC. Protein product: CSGSGTSYGYTF. The chain uses TRBV20-1 and TRBJ1-2; a possible D gene is TRBD1 (5 bases). The CDR3 length is 12 residues. The V gene's germline CDR1 is DFQATT and CDR2 SNEGSKA (reference sequence). V dropped 7 bases and J dropped 4 bases, with 13 bases sitting between them.

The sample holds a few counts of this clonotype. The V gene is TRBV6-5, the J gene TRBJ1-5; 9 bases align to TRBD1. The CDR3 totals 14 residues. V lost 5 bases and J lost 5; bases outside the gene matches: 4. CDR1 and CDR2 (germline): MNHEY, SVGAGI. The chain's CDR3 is CASSNRDRDQPQHF. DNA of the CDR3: TGTGCCAGCAGTAACCGGGACAGGGATCAGCCCCAGCATTTT.

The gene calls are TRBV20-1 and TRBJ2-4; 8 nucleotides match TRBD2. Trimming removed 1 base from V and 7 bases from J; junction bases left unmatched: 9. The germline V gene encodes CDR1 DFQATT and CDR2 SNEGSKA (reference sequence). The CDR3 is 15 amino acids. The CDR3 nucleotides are TGCAGTGCTAGAGGGAAAGCGGGAGATACGAACATTCAGTACTTC. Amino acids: CSARGKAGDTNIQYF.

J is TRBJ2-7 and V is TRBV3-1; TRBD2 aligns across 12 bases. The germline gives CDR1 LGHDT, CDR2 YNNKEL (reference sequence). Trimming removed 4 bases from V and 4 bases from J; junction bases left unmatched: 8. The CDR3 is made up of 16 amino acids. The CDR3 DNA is TGTGCCAGCAGCCGCCGACTAGCGGGAGTTGGGTACGAGCAGTACTTC. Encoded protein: CASSRRLAGVGYEQYF.

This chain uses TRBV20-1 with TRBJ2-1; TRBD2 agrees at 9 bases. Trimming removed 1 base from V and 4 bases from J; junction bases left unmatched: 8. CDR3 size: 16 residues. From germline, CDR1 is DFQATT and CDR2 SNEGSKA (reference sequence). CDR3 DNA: TGCAGTGCTAGAGTCGCCGGGACTAGCTATTACAATGAGCAGTTCTTC. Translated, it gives CSARVAGTSYYNEQFF.

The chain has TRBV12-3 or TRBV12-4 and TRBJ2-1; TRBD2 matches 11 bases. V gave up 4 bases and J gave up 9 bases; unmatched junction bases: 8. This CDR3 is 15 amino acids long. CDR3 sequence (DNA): TGTGCCAGCAGTTGGGGGACTAGCGGTTCTGGTGAGCAGTTCTTC. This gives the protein CASSWGTSGSGEQFF.

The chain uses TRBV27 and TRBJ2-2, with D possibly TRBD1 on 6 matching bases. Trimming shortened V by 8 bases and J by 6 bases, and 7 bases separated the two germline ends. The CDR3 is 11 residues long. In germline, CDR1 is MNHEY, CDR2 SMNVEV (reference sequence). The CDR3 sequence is CASYRAGELFF. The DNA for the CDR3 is TGTGCCAGCTACAGGGCCGGGGAGCTGTTTTTT.

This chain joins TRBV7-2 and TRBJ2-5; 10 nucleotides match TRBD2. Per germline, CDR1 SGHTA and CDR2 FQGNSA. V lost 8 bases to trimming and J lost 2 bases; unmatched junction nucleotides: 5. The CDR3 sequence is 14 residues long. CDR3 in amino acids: CASASGSAQETQYF. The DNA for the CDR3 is TGTGCCAGCGCTAGCGGGAGCGCGCAAGAGACCCAGTACTTC.

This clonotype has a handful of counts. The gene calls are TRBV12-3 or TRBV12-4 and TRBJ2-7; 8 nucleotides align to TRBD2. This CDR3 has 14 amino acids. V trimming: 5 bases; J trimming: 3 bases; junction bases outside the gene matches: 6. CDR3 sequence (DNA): TGTGCCAGCAGTGGCGGGACTAGTTACTACGAGCAGTACTTC. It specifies CASSGGTSYYEQYF.

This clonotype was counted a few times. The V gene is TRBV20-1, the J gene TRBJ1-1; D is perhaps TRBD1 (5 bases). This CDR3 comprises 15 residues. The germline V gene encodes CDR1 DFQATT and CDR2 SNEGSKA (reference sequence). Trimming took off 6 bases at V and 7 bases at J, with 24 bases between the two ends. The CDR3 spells CSAQSMVGVFREAFF. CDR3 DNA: TGCAGTGCCCAATCAATGGTGGGGGTCTTTCGTGAAGCTTTCTTT.

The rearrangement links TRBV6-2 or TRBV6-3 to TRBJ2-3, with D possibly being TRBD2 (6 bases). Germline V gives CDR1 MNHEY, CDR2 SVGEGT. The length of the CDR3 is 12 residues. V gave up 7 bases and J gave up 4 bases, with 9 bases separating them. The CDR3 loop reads CASTSESDTQYF. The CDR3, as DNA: TGTGCCAGCACTAGCGAGTCAGATACGCAGTATTTT.

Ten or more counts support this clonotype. CDR3 region: CSVEGLNEQFF. CDR3 sequence (DNA): TGCAGCGTTGAAGGGCTCAATGAGCAGTTCTTC. The chain employs TRBV29-1 and TRBJ2-1, with D hard to call. V was clipped by 1 base and J by 6 bases, with 4 bases between them. This CDR3 is 11 amino acids long. Per the germline V gene, CDR1 is SQVTM and CDR2 is ANQGSEA.

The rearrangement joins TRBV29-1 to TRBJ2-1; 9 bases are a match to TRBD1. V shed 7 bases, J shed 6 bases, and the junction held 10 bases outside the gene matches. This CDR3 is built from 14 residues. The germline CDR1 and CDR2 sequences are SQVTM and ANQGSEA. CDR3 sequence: CSAERGTGLNEQFF. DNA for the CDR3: TGCAGCGCCGAACGTGGGACAGGGCTCAATGAGCAGTTCTTC.

CDR3 sequence (DNA): TGTGCCAGCAGCCAAGGGGGAGGGCGGTTCTTC. As protein: CASSQGGGRFF. The rearrangement links TRBV3-1 to TRBJ2-1; TRBD2 matches 7 bases. Per germline, CDR1 LGHDT and CDR2 YNNKEL (reference sequence). V trimming: 1 base; J trimming: 15 bases; junction bases outside the gene matches: 3. The CDR3 is made up of 11 amino acids.

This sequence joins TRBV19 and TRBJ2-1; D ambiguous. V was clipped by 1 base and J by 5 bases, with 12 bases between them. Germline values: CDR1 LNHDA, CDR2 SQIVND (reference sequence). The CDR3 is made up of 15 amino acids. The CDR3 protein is CASSIGPSDNNEQFF. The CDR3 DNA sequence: TGTGCCAGTAGTATAGGTCCGAGCGACAACAATGAGCAGTTCTTC.